The present entry profiles one TCR beta chain with its context. The sample belongs to a study of blood T cell repertoires in COVID-19. The repertoire was sequenced with immunoSEQ multiplex PCR; TCRdb's copy has only in-frame clones and lacks some. The table has around 300,000 clones, approximately 90% seen once. The CDR3 has 17 residues. Germline V gene lookup returns CDR1 SGHRS and CDR2 YFSETQ. The V and J ends lost 0 bases and 7 bases, in that order; junction bases with no gene match: 14. The TCR comes from a woman in her forties or fifties with active or convalescent COVID-19. The chain has TRBV5-1 and TRBJ2-7; 9 nucleotides line up with TRBD2. Input material: peripheral blood. CDR3 amino acids: CASSLVLSAGGPREQYF. CDR3 in DNA: TGCGCCAGCAGCTTGGTTTTGTCGGCGGGAGGGCCGCGTGAGCAGTACTTC.